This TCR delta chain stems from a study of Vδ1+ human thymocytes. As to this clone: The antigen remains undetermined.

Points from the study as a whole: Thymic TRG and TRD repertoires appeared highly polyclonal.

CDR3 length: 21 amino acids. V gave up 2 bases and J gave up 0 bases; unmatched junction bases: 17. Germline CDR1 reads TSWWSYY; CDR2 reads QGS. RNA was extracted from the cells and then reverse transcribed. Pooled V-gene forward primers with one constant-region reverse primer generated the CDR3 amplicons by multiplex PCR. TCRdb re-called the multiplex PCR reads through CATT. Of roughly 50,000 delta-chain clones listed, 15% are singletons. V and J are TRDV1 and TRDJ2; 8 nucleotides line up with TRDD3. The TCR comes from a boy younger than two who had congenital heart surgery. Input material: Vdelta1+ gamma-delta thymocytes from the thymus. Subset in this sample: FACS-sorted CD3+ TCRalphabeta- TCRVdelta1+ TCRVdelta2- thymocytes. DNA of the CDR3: TGTGCTCTTGGGGAATGGGACCCTTTAGTACTGGGGGCCGCTTTGACAGCACAACTCTTCTTT. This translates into CALGEWDPLVLGAALTAQLFF.